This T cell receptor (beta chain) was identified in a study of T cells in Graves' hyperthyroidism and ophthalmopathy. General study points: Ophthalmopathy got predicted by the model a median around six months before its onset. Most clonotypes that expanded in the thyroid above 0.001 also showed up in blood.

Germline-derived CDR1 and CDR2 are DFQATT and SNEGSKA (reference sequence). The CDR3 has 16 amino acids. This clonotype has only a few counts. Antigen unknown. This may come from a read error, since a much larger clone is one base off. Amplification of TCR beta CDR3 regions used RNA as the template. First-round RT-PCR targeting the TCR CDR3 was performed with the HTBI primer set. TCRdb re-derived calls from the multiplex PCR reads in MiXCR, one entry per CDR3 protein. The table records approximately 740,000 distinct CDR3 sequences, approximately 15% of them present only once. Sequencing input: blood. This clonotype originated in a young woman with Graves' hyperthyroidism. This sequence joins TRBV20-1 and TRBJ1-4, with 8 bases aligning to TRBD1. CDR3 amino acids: CSAREDRATFNEKLVF. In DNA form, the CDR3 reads TGCAGTGCTAGAGAGGACAGGGCTACCTTTAATGAAAAACTGGTTTTT.